This TCR beta chain was sequenced for a study of T cell responses to AZD1222 COVID-19 vaccine. General study points: Baseline serostatus was positive in only a handful of AZD1222 recipients. Repertoire sampling happened only post peak T cell response. Most donors were white British and more were female, and clonal diversity was possibly underestimated. An increase in Spike-specific TCR breadth and depth was observed after two AZD1222 doses.

Generated by immunoSEQ multiplex PCR, the TCRdb table keeps only in-frame clones and is missing some. The table has around 110,000 clones, 65% to 85% seen once. J was trimmed by 7 bases and V by 3 bases; bases with no gene match: 8. CDR3 length: 14 residues. Looked up from germline, CDR1 is KGHSH and CDR2 is LQKENI. Concerning this clone itself: Its antigen remains unidentified.

The sample here was peripheral blood, taken on day 0 of AZD1222 vaccination. This receptor was taken from an adult in good health. This chain joins TRBV18 and TRBJ1-1; TRBD1 matches 7 bases. CDR3 sequence: CASSPYTGESEAFF. Here the CDR3 DNA reads TGTGCCAGCTCACCCTATACAGGGGAAAGTGAAGCTTTCTTT.